The 24 T cell receptor beta chains reported below all come from one sample, sequenced in a study of OX40 agonist ivuxolimab in advanced cancers. Sequencing was performed with immunoSEQ multiplex PCR; in TCRdb, only in-frame clones are kept and a portion is missing. The sample contains approximately 94,000 clones, about 91% of which appear only once. The sample consisted of CD4+ or CD8+ T cells sorted from blood, taken in a trial of the OX40 agonist ivuxolimab. The receptors originated from an adult with an advanced solid tumor such as melanoma, head and neck, liver or kidney cancer.

The chain joins TRBV5-1 to TRBJ1-5; possibly TRBD1 for D (6 bases). The V gene lost 0 bases and the J gene lost 2 bases, with 6 bases spanning the gap. The germline CDR1 and CDR2 sequences are SGHRS and YFSETQ. The CDR3 consists of 14 residues. DNA of the CDR3: TGCGCCAGCAGCTTGGCAGGGGGCAATCAGCCCCAGCATTTT. This codes for CASSLAGGNQPQHF. The whole variable domain, filled in from reference TRBV5-1 and TRBJ1-5, reads KAGVTQTPRYLIKTRGQQVTLSCSPISGHRSVSWYQQTPGQGLQFLFEYFSETQRNKGNFPGRFSGRQFSNSRSEMNVSTLELGDSALYLCASSLAGGNQPQHFGDGTRLSIL.

The CDR3 bases are TGTGCCAGTAGTATGCTAAAAGGACAGGGTTCGTACGAGCAGTACTTC. Translation gives CASSMLKGQGSYEQYF. The rearrangement joins TRBV19 to TRBJ2-7; 8 bases are a match to TRBD1. The CDR3 contains 16 residues. CDR1 is LNHDA, CDR2 SQIVND, per germline (reference sequence). Germline trimming cut 3 bases from V and 4 bases from J; bases unmatched to any gene: 11.

This sequence joins TRBV12-2 and TRBJ1-5; the table's D call TRBD1 went unverified against the DNA. TRBV12-2 is a listed pseudogene. This CDR3 is built from 15 residues. CDR3: CASRLGQGALQPQHF. The CDR3, as DNA: TGTGCAAGTCGCTTGGGACAGGGGGCACTCCAGCCCCAGCATTTT.

This chain joins TRBV30 and TRBJ1-1, with 8 bases lining up with TRBD1. The CDR3 consists of 15 residues. Per germline, CDR1 GTSNPN and CDR2 SVGIG (reference sequence). J gave up 5 bases and V 2 bases, and 10 bases lay outside the gene matches. In DNA, the CDR3 is TGTGCCTGGAGTTTATTGGGCAGGGGGCGGACTGAAGCTTTCTTT. Translating gives CAWSLLGRGRTEAFF.

CDR3 in amino acids: CATSPPDPTNEKLFF. The CDR3 region has the DNA TGTGCCACCTCACCCCCAGACCCAACTAATGAAAAACTGTTTTTT. The chain uses TRBV10-3 and TRBJ1-4; unclear D gene. The CDR3 runs to 15 residues. Trimming left V 10 bases short and J 0 bases short, with 15 bases between. CDR1 and CDR2 (germline): ENHRY, SYGVKD.

This rearrangement joins TRBV29-1 to TRBJ2-7, with 8 bases aligning to TRBD2. The V gene end was trimmed by 4 bases and the J gene end by 7 bases; junction bases not matched to a gene: 3. The CDR3 runs 11 residues. The germline V gene encodes CDR1 SQVTM and CDR2 ANQGSEA. The CDR3 reads CSVAAGGEQYF. The CDR3 coding sequence is TGCAGCGTTGCGGCGGGGGGAGAGCAGTACTTC.

The table lists this clone with a few counts. The chain has TRBV28 and TRBJ2-7, with 7 bases lining up with TRBD1. Germline-derived CDR1 and CDR2 are MDHEN and SYDVKM. The trim removed 2 bases at V and 3 bases at J, leaving 4 bases unmatched. The CDR3 is made up of 14 amino acids. The CDR3 DNA reads TGTGCCAGCAGTTTACAGGGGGTAGACTACGAGCAGTACTTC. This encodes CASSLQGVDYEQYF.

The chain combines TRBV30 with TRBJ2-1; TRBD1 agrees at 10 bases. The CDR3 loop spans 15 amino acids. V was clipped by 3 bases and J by 9 bases; unmatched bases: 11. Germline loops: CDR1 GTSNPN, CDR2 SVGIG (reference sequence). CDR3 DNA sequence: TGTGCCTGGAGAAACCGGGACAGGGGTAAGGTTGAGCAGTTCTTC. It encodes CAWRNRDRGKVEQFF.

J is TRBJ2-7 and V is TRBV5-4; either TRBD1 or TRBD2 may supply D (6 bases each). Trimming shortened V by 5 bases and J by 5 bases, and 14 bases separated the two germline ends. In germline, CDR1 is SGHNT, CDR2 YYREEE (reference sequence). The CDR3 runs to 13 residues. The CDR3 spells CASSGKGGNEQYF. In DNA, the CDR3 is TGTGCCAGCAGTGGGAAAGGGGGGAACGAGCAGTACTTC.

The chain couples TRBV6-5 to TRBJ1-2, with D perhaps TRBD1 (6 bases). CDR1 and CDR2 (germline): MNHEY, SVGAGI. CDR3 length: 14 amino acids. V was trimmed by 6 bases and J by 8 bases, leaving 19 bases between them. CDR3 amino acids: CASRPSVQGRGYTF. The CDR3 DNA sequence: TGTGCCAGCAGGCCTTCAGTTCAGGGGCGAGGCTACACCTTC.

This clone was counted a single time. This chain uses TRBV5-1 with TRBJ2-1; 9 nucleotides match TRBD2. The ends lost 5 bases at V and 2 bases at J; junction bases unmatched: 2. Germline-derived CDR1 and CDR2 are SGHRS and YFSETQ. CDR3 length: 14 residues. The CDR3 DNA follows: TGCGCCAGCAGGCTAGCGGGAACCTACAATGAGCAGTTCTTC. Translated, it gives CASRLAGTYNEQFF.

J is TRBJ1-5 and V is TRBV7-6, with D possibly matching TRBD1 (5 bases). CDR1 is SGHVS and CDR2 is FNYEAQ in the germline V gene. The CDR3 has 14 residues. V lost 5 bases and J 5 bases, leaving 13 bases between the germline ends. The CDR3 protein is CASSIDSRDQPQHF. The CDR3 DNA reads as TGTGCCAGCAGCATCGACAGCCGGGATCAGCCCCAGCATTTT.

The chain combines TRBV6-1 with TRBJ2-7; possible D gene TRBD2, 5 bases. Trimming removed 2 bases at V and 5 bases at J, with 16 bases between. Germline-derived CDR1 and CDR2 are MNHNS and SASEGT. This CDR3 is built from 15 residues. The CDR3 nucleotides are TGTGCCAGCAGTGAACGGGGAACTGCCTTTGACGAGCAGTACTTC. Translated, it gives CASSERGTAFDEQYF.

The chain links TRBV19 to TRBJ1-2, with D tentatively TRBD1 (5 bases). V lost 9 bases and J lost 4, with 18 bases in between. Per germline, CDR1 LNHDA and CDR2 SQIVND (reference sequence). The CDR3 has 14 amino acids. In DNA form, the CDR3 reads TGTGCCAGCCAAAGGGGCAGTGTTGGCTATGGCTACACCTTC. Translated: CASQRGSVGYGYTF. Looking up the rest from reference TRBV19 and TRBJ1-2 gives the full variable domain: DGGITQSPKYLFRKEGQNVTLSCEQNLNHDAMYWYRQDPGQGLRLIYYSQIVNDFQKGDIAEGYSVSREKKESFPLTVTSAQKNPTAFYLCASQRGSVGYGYTFGSGTRLTVV.

V and J are TRBV5-1 and TRBJ1-2; D is unresolved. This CDR3 has 14 amino acids. V was clipped by 4 bases and J by 7 bases, with 17 bases between them. From germline, CDR1 is SGHRS and CDR2 YFSETQ. The CDR3 nucleotides read TGCGCCAGCAGCCTGGACGGGGTCGGTCGTGGCTACACCTTC. Amino acid sequence: CASSLDGVGRGYTF.

V gene TRBV27 combines with J gene TRBJ2-7; D gene ambiguous. V was cut by 3 bases and J by 2 bases, with 14 bases left in between. The CDR3 loop spans 15 amino acids. Germline CDR1 MNHEY, CDR2 SMNVEV (reference sequence). The CDR3 bases are TGTGCCAGCAGTTTTCAGATCGGGTTTACCTACGAGCAGTACTTC. This codes for CASSFQIGFTYEQYF.

This chain joins TRBV10-1 and TRBJ2-7; the match to TRBD1 covers 12 bases. The germline V gene encodes CDR1 WNHNN and CDR2 SYGVQD (reference sequence). There are 12 residues in the CDR3. With V trimmed by 8 bases and J by 7 bases, 3 bases remained unmatched. In DNA, the CDR3 is TGCGCCAGCGGGACAGGGGGCGATGAGCAGTACTTC. This encodes CASGTGGDEQYF.

As to this clone: The germline gene is not matched at one end of the junction; a read error may be the cause. V is TRBV4-2 and J is TRBJ2-7, with TRBD2 matching over 14 bases. Germline lookup yields CDR1 LGHNA and CDR2 YNFKEQ. The CDR3 consists of 17 residues. The CDR3 coding sequence is TGTGCCAGCGGCCAGGAACCGGGACTAGCGGGAGCCTCCGAGCAGTACTTC. Amino acid sequence: CASGQEPGLAGASEQYF.

The rearrangement links TRBV19 to TRBJ2-7; D is perhaps TRBD1 (6 bases). CDR1 and CDR2 from the germline V gene are LNHDA and SQIVND (reference sequence). V lost 5 bases and J lost 2, with 10 bases in between. The CDR3 covers 13 residues. For the CDR3, the DNA is TGTGCCAGTAGTTTCGGACAGCCCTACGAGCAGTACTTC. Protein sequence: CASSFGQPYEQYF.

The chain joins TRBV11-2 to TRBJ2-1; 8 bases are a match to TRBD2. Unmatched junction bases numbered 6, after V lost 0 bases and J lost 8 bases. The CDR3 extends over 15 amino acids. Germline CDR1 SGHAT, CDR2 FQNNGV. The CDR3 DNA sequence: TGTGCCAGCAGCTTAGACCGGGGGGGCCACTATGAGCAGTTCTTC. Translation: CASSLDRGGHYEQFF.

This sequence joins TRBV30 and TRBJ1-5, with D maybe TRBD1 (5 bases). CDR3 length: 13 amino acids. CDR1 and CDR2 (germline): GTSNPN, SVGIG (reference sequence). Trimming removed 3 bases at V and 5 bases at J, with 11 bases between. Written as DNA, the CDR3 is TGTGCCTGGAGCCGGGACGTTGATCAGCCCCAGCATTTT. It specifies CAWSRDVDQPQHF.

The chain couples TRBV7-3 to TRBJ2-1, with 14 positions matching TRBD2. CDR1 and CDR2 (germline): SGHTA, FQGTGA. V gave up 5 bases and J gave up 8 bases; unmatched junction bases: 5. The CDR3 length is 15 residues. This CDR3 is CASSRGTSGSHEQFF. DNA of the CDR3: TGTGCCAGCAGCCGAGGGACTAGCGGGAGCCATGAGCAGTTCTTC.

As for this clone: At the DNA level, this CDR3 is encoded by other sequences in the same sample as well. The V gene is TRBV5-1, the J gene TRBJ1-2, with 8 bases aligning to TRBD1. Trimming cost V 3 bases and J 4 bases; bases outside gene matches: 5. The germline CDR1 and CDR2 sequences are SGHRS and YFSETQ. This CDR3 has 14 amino acids. CDR3 DNA: TGCGCCAGCAGCTCCGGACAGGGTGGCTATGGCTACACCTTC. This gives the protein CASSSGQGGYGYTF.

The chain has TRBV7-9 and TRBJ2-1; TRBD2 is a possible D gene (5 bases). Trimming pared 5 bases from V and 3 bases from J, leaving 14 bases between. This CDR3 comprises 15 residues. The V gene's germline CDR1 is SEHNR and CDR2 FQNEAQ (reference sequence). The CDR3 bases are TGTGCCAGCAGCGCCACAAGGCGGGTCTACAATGAGCAGTTCTTC. This codes for CASSATRRVYNEQFF.